The T cell receptor beta chain under discussion was sequenced for a study of blood T cell repertoires in COVID-19. Study summary: The samples span acute and convalescent COVID-19 from the United States, Italy and Spain. T cells, B-cell-depleted T cells, or PBMCs supplied cDNA or gDNA.

The germline CDR1 and CDR2 sequences are MGHRA and YSYEKL. The V gene lost 1 base and the J gene lost 9 bases, with 7 bases spanning the gap. The CDR3 spans 12 residues. In the original analysis: How many nucleated cells were present was estimated from reference gene primer amplification. The protocol was immunoSEQ multiplex PCR, while the TCRdb copy is restricted to in-frame clones and leaves out a portion. The DNA was the basis for D and trimming; V, J and clone size are from that table. The table has about 220,000 clones, roughly 80% seen once. The gene calls are TRBV4-1 and TRBJ2-1; D remains ambiguous. The receptor comes from a woman aged 35 to 49 with active or convalescent COVID-19. Sequenced sample: peripheral blood. CDR3 sequence (DNA): TGCGCCAGCAGCCAAGCAGGCCTTGAGCAGTTCTTC. Translating it yields CASSQAGLEQFF.